The source of this TCR beta chain is a study of blood T cell repertoires in COVID-19. Only a few counts were recorded for this clone. Profiled with immunoSEQ multiplex PCR; TCRdb holds only in-frame clones, not every one. This sample has under 350,000 clones; 80% to 90% occur once, and the top ten carry about 4.2%. The clonotype originates from a woman aged 40 to 55 with acute COVID-19. The specimen sequenced was PBMCs or T cells enriched from blood (not recorded which).

DNA for the CDR3: TGCAGCGTTGAAACCGGGACAGGAAGGTACGAGCAGTACTTC. It encodes CSVETGTGRYEQYF. V gene TRBV29-1 combines with J gene TRBJ2-7, with TRBD1 matching over 8 bases. There are 14 residues in the CDR3. Germline CDR1 is SQVTM and CDR2 is ANQGSEA. The V segment lost 2 bases and the J segment 4 bases; nucleotides outside the gene matches: 7.